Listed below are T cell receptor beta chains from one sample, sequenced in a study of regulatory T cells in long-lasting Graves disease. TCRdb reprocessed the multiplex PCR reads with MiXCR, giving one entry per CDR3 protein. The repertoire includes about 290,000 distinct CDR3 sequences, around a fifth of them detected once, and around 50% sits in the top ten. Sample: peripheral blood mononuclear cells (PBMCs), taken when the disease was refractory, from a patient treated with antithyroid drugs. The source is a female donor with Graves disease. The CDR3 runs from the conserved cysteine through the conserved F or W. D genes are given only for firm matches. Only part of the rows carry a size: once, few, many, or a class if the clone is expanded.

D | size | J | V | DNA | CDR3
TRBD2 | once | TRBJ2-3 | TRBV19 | TGTGCCAGTAGTGTCCACATAGCGGGTTACACAGATACGCAGTATTTT | CASSVHIAGYTDTQYF
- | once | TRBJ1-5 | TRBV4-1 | TGCGCCAGCAGCCAAGGCGACAGCAATCAGCCCCAGCATTTT | CASSQGDSNQPQHF
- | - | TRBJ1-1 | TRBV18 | TGTGCCAGCTCACCACCGGACAGAATCAAAGGTTTCTTT | CASSPPDRIKGFF
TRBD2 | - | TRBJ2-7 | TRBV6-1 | TGTGCCAGCAGGAGCGGGAGTCTCTACGAGCAGTACTTC | CASRSGSLYEQYF
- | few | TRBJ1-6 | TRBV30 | TGTGCCTGGAATAAGGTGGCAGAGAATAATTCACCCCTCCACTTT | CAWNKVAENNSPLHF
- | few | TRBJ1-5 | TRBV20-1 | TGCAGTGCTAGCGACTACAGGGCGGGTAATCAGCCCCAGCATTTT | CSASDYRAGNQPQHF
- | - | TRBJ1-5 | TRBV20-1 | TGCAGTGCGAGCGGGGCTCCTCATAGCAATCAGCCCCAGCATTTT | CSASGAPHSNQPQHF
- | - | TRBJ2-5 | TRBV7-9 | TGTGCCAGCAGCTTTATTTCGGAATCTCAAGAGACCCAGTACTTC | CASSFISESQETQYF
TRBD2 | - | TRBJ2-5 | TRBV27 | TGTGCCAGCCAACCCGCGGGAGGGAGGGAGACCCAGTACTTC | CASQPAGGRETQYF
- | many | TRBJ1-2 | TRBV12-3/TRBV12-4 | TGTGCCAGCAGCCCCGGACAATTCGGTGGCTACACCTTC | CASSPGQFGGYTF
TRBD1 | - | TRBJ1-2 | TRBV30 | TGTGCCTGGAAACTGGACAGGGGCCCGTATGGCTACACCTTC | CAWKLDRGPYGYTF
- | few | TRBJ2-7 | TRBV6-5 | TGTGCCAGCAGTTACTCGACGTTCGGGGCCTACGAGCAGTACTTC | CASSYSTFGAYEQYF
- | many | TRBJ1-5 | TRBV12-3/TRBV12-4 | TGTGCCAGCAGTCAAACACTGGATCAGCCCCAGCATTTT | CASSQTLDQPQHF
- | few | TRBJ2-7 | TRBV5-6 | TGTGCCAGCAGCTTGGTAGGCAGTACCTACGAGCAGTACTTC | CASSLVGSTYEQYF
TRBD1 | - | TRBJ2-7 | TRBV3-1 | TGTGCCAGCAGCCAGGCAACCGGGACAGGGGCTTACGAGCAGTACTTC | CASSQATGTGAYEQYF
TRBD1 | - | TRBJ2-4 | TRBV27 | TGTGCCAGCAGTGGACAGGGGAGGTGGGACAGTCAGTACTTC | CASSGQGRWDSQYF
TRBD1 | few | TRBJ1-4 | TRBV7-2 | TGTGCCAGCAGCCCAGACAGGGGGGAAGAAAAACTGTTTTTT | CASSPDRGEEKLFF
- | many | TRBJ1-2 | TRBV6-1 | TGTGCCAGCAGCACCGGGACAATCTTCTATGGCTACACCTTC | CASSTGTIFYGYTF
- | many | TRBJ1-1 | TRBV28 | TGTGCCAGCAGCTTCGGCGGGGGGTGGATGAACACTGAAGCTTTCTTT | CASSFGGGWMNTEAFF
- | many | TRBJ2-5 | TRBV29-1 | TGCAGCGTGACTAACAGGGTGGACGAGACCCAGTACTTC | CSVTNRVDETQYF
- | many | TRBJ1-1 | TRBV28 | TGTGCCAGCAGCCCTGACAGAAAGGAAGCTTTCTTT | CASSPDRKEAFF
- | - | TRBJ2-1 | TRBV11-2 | TGTGCCAGCAGCGTTGGGGGACCGCGGGATGAGCAGTTCTTC | CASSVGGPRDEQFF
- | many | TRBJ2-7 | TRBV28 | TGTGCCAGCCCCCCTTCATCCGGGACAGCCACCCGACTAGGCTACGAGCAGTACTTC | CASPPSSGTATRLGYEQYF
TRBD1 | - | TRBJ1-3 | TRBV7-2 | TGTGCCAGCAGCTATTCCCCGGGACAGAACGGAAACACCATATATTTT | CASSYSPGQNGNTIYF
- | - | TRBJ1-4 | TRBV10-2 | TGCGCCAGCAGATCTACAGGGAATAATGAAAAACTGTTTTTT | CASRSTGNNEKLFF
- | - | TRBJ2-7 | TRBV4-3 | TGCGCCAGCAGTCAAAGACGGTCCTACGAGCAGTACTTC | CASSQRRSYEQYF
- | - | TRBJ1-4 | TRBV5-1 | TGCGCCAGCAGCTTGAGGGGGGATGAAAAACTGTTTTTT | CASSLRGDEKLFF
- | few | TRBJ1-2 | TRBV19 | TGTGCCAGCGGCCTACAACCTAACTATGGCTACACCTTC | CASGLQPNYGYTF
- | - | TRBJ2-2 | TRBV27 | TGTGCCAGCAGTTCTATACGCGTCTTTTCGAACACCGGGGAGCTGTTTTTT | CASSSIRVFSNTGELFF
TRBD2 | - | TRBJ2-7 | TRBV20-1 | TGCAGTGCTAGAGATTTAGCGGGACCATACGAGCAGTACTTC | CSARDLAGPYEQYF
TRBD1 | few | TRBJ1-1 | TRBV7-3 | TGTGCCAGCAGCAACCGGACAGGATCGAACACTGAAGCTTTCTTT | CASSNRTGSNTEAFF
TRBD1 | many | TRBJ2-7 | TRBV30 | TGTGCCTGGAGAGACAGGGGAGGCGGCTACGAGCAGTACTTC | CAWRDRGGGYEQYF
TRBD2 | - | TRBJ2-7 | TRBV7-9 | TGTGCCAGCAGCAGGAGCCGGGAGGACTACGAGCAGTACTTC | CASSRSREDYEQYF
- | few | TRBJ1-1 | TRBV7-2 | TGTGCCAGCAGCGCGACGTTGGGCGCTGAAGCTTTCTTT | CASSATLGAEAFF
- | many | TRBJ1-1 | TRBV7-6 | TGTGCCAGCAGCTTAGCCCCCGCCTGGACGGCTAACACTGAAGCTTTCTTT | CASSLAPAWTANTEAFF
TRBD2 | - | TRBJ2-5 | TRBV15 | TGTGCCACCAGCAGAGAGCTAGCGGGAGCAGAGACCCAGTACTTC | CATSRELAGAETQYF
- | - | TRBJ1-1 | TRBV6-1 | TGTGCCAGCAGCCCCGACGTGGGCACTGAAGCTTTCTTT | CASSPDVGTEAFF
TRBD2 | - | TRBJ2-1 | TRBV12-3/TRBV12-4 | TGTGCCAGCAGTGACACCGCGGGACTAGCGGGGCTTGGTGAGCAGTTCTTC | CASSDTAGLAGLGEQFF
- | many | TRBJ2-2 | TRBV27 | TGTGCCAGCAGTTTCGATTCCCAGGCGCGGACCGGGGAGCTGTTTTTT | CASSFDSQARTGELFF
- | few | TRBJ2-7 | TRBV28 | TGTGCCAGCAGCGGGACGTACTATTGGCGGTACGAGCAGTACTTC | CASSGTYYWRYEQYF
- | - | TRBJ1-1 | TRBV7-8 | TGTGCCAGCAGCTCGACGGAGTTCGGGGCTTTCTTT | CASSSTEFGAFF
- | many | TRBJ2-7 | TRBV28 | TGTGCCAGCAGGCCCACAGGGCTCATCGACTACGAGCAGTACTTC | CASRPTGLIDYEQYF
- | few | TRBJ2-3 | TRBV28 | TGTGCCAGCAGTTTGGACATGGGGCCAGATACGCAGTATTTT | CASSLDMGPDTQYF
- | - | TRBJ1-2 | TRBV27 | TGTGCCAGCAGCCTGTCAGGACAGGGCTACACCTTC | CASSLSGQGYTF
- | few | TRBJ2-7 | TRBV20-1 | TGCAGTGCTAGACCCGACGGGCCCTACGAGCAGTACTTC | CSARPDGPYEQYF
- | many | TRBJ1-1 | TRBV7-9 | TGTGCCAGCAGCTTAGCCGGGGGAGGGACTGAAGCTTTCTTT | CASSLAGGGTEAFF
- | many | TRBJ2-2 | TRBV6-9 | TGTGCCAGCAGTTACTCCCCCTTCTCCGGGGAGCTGTTTTTT | CASSYSPFSGELFF
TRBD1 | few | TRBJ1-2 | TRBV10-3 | TGTGCCATCAGTGAGTCAAGACAGGGTGTGGACTACACCTTC | CAISESRQGVDYTF
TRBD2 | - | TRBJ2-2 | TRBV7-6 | TGTGCCAGCAGCTCTAGCGGGAGGGCAGACGGGGAGCTGTTTTTT | CASSSSGRADGELFF
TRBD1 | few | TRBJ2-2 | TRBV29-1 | TGCAGCGTTGTACGGAGGACAGGGGTTCCCGGGGAGCTGTTTTTT | CSVVRRTGVPGELFF
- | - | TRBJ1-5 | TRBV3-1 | TGTGCCAGCAGCCAAGGCGCCCCTCCCCGCAATCAGCCCCAGCATTTT | CASSQGAPPRNQPQHF
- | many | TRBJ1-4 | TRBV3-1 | TGTGCCAGCAGCCAGACAGATGCAACTAATGAAAAACTGTTTTTT | CASSQTDATNEKLFF
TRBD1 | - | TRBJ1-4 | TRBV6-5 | TGTGCCAGCAGTTACTCTCAGGGGGGTAATGAAAAACTGTTTTTT | CASSYSQGGNEKLFF
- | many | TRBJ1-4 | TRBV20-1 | TGCAGTGCTAGAGATCGAGGAGGGAATGAAAAACTGTTTTTT | CSARDRGGNEKLFF
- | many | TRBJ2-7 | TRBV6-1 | TGTGCCAGCAGGCCAGGACGGGCCTTCTACGAGCAGTACTTC | CASRPGRAFYEQYF